The 26 T cell receptor beta chains below were found in one sample sequenced in a study of control samples from healthy donors and cancer patients. TCRdb's copy holds only in-frame clones and misses some; the assay was immunoSEQ multiplex PCR. The sample consists of 25,000 to 35,000 clones, about 83% of them appearing once. Sequencing was carried out using PBMCs. The receptors here all came from a woman aged 40 to 50 with lung cancer.

The chain has TRBV27 and TRBJ1-1, with TRBD1 identical over 8 bases. CDR1 and CDR2 from the germline V gene are MNHEY and SMNVEV (reference sequence). The trim removed 6 bases at V and 5 bases at J, leaving 14 bases unmatched. The CDR3 sequence is 16 residues long. The CDR3 nucleotides read TGTGCCAGCAGCCCAACGCCTAGGACAGGGTTGACTGAAGCTTTCTTT. It yields the protein CASSPTPRTGLTEAFF.

CDR3 in DNA: TGTGCCAGCAGTCCCCGTCGGACCGTGAGCGGGGCCAACGTCCTGACTTTC. It yields the protein CASSPRRTVSGANVLTF. This chain connects TRBV6-6 to TRBJ2-6, with D uncertain. The CDR3 sequence is 17 residues long. V was cut by 5 bases and J by 4 bases, with 18 bases left in between. CDR1 is MNHNY, CDR2 SVGAGI, per germline (reference sequence).

V is TRBV7-2 and J is TRBJ2-5; TRBD2 agrees at 9 bases. With 5 bases clipped from V and 5 bases from J, the junction kept 9 bases outside the gene matches. Germline V gene lookup returns CDR1 SGHTA and CDR2 FQGNSA. This CDR3 comprises 15 residues. CDR3 sequence (DNA): TGTGCCAGCAGCCCGAGCGCGGGGGGGTGGGAGACCCAGTACTTC. Its translation is CASSPSAGGWETQYF.

The chain links TRBV2 to TRBJ2-7; perhaps TRBD2 as D (5 bases). Germline loops: CDR1 SNHLY, CDR2 FYNNEI. CDR3 length: 15 amino acids. V shed 6 bases and J shed 3 bases, with 18 bases lying between them. In DNA form, the CDR3 reads TGTGCCAGCAGCACAGATCGGGGTAGATTCTACGAGCAGTACTTC. As protein: CASSTDRGRFYEQYF.

This clone was seen a handful of times. The rearrangement links TRBV6-4 to TRBJ2-1; D unresolved. The CDR3 runs 14 residues. The V end lost 4 bases, the J end lost 5 bases, and 12 bases lay between the germline ends. Germline CDR1 and CDR2: MRHNA and SNTAGT. The CDR3, as DNA: TGTGCCAGCAGTGTTTCTGGGGATAACAATGAGCAGTTCTTC. This codes for CASSVSGDNNEQFF.

V and J are TRBV12-5 and TRBJ1-1; 7 positions match TRBD1. Germline V gene data show CDR1 as LGHNT and CDR2 as FRNRAP. This CDR3 comprises 13 residues. With V trimmed by 8 bases and J by 5 bases, 8 bases remained unmatched. The CDR3 bases are TGTGCTAGTCAAACAGGGGTTGGGACTGAAGCTTTCTTT. Its translation is CASQTGVGTEAFF. The complete variable domain, with remaining parts taken from reference TRBV12-5 and TRBJ1-1, reads DARVTQTPRHKVTEMGQEVTMRCQPILGHNTVFWYRQTMMQGLELLAYFRNRAPLDDSGMPKDRFSAEMPDATLATLKIQPSEPRDSAVYFCASQTGVGTEAFFGQGTRLTVV.

The genes are TRBV7-8 and TRBJ2-3, with D possibly being TRBD1 (6 bases). The ends were cut back, 5 bases at V and 3 bases at J, with 9 bases in the middle. Germline V gene data show CDR1 as SGHVS and CDR2 as FQNEAQ. CDR3 length: 13 residues. This CDR3 reads CASSKRGTDTQYF. In DNA form, the CDR3 reads TGTGCCAGCAGCAAGAGGGGGACAGATACGCAGTATTTT. Complete variable domain (other parts from reference TRBV7-8 and TRBJ2-3): GAGVSQSPRYKVAKRGQDVALRCDPISGHVSLFWYQQALGQGPEFLTYFQNEAQLDKSGLPSDRFFAERPEGSVSTLKIQRTQQEDSAVYLCASSKRGTDTQYFGPGTRLTVL.

The chain combines TRBV7-7 with TRBJ2-5, with D perhaps being TRBD1 or TRBD2 (6 bases each). This CDR3 is built from 16 residues. Looked up from germline, CDR1 is SSHAT and CDR2 is FNYEAQ (reference sequence). Trimming shortened V by 1 base and J by 8 bases, and 20 bases separated the two germline ends. In DNA form, the CDR3 reads TGTGCCAGCAGCTTAGAGGGGGGCCGGGCCCCAGAAACCCAGTACTTC. Translating gives CASSLEGGRAPETQYF.

This clone has more than one count but fewer than ten. In nucleotides, the CDR3 is TGTGCCAGCAGTCTATCCTCCGGGACAGGGTCCCACGAGCAGTACTTC. This gives the protein CASSLSSGTGSHEQYF. The chain couples TRBV28 to TRBJ2-7; 9 bases map to TRBD1. Germline V gene data show CDR1 as MDHEN and CDR2 as SYDVKM. The length of the CDR3 is 16 residues. V shed 5 bases, J shed 5 bases, and the junction held 13 bases outside the gene matches.

The rearrangement links TRBV28 to TRBJ1-2; D gene unclear. The V gene's germline CDR1 is MDHEN and CDR2 SYDVKM. The CDR3 length is 14 residues. The ends were cut back, 1 base at V and 4 bases at J, with 10 bases in the middle. The CDR3 spells CASSLLGFLYGYTF. CDR3 nucleotide sequence: TGTGCCAGCAGTTTATTAGGATTTCTCTATGGCTACACCTTC.

The rearrangement links TRBV6-5 to TRBJ1-1, with 9 bases aligning to TRBD1. Germline V gene data show CDR1 as MNHEY and CDR2 as SVGAGI. V shed 5 bases, J shed 3 bases, and the junction held 4 bases outside the gene matches. The CDR3 length is 14 residues. Here the CDR3 DNA reads TGTGCCAGCAGTCAGGGGACAGGGTACACTGAAGCTTTCTTT. This sequence encodes CASSQGTGYTEAFF.

The CDR3 coding sequence is TGTGCCAGCAGCTTAAATGCGGGACCAGATACGCAGTATTTT. Its translation: CASSLNAGPDTQYF. The chain employs TRBV7-3 and TRBJ2-3, with D maybe TRBD2 (6 bases). The CDR3 totals 14 residues. The germline V and J ends were trimmed by 1 base and 4 bases, with 9 bases remaining between them. Looked up from germline, CDR1 is SGHTA and CDR2 is FQGTGA.

This chain joins TRBV7-9 and TRBJ2-1; D uncertain. V lost 8 bases, J lost 5 bases, and 4 bases lay in between. Looked up from germline, CDR1 is SEHNR and CDR2 is FQNEAQ (reference sequence). The CDR3 sequence is 10 residues long. This CDR3 is CASGNNEQFF. DNA for the CDR3: TGTGCCAGCGGGAACAATGAGCAGTTCTTC.

This chain joins TRBV21-1 and TRBJ1-2; the D call in the table, TRBD1, was not verified against the DNA. TRBV21-1 is annotated as a pseudogene. The CDR3 has 16 amino acids. The CDR3 region is CASSKETFRQGAGYTF. Here the CDR3 DNA reads TGTGCCAGCAGCAAAGAAACGTTCAGACAGGGGGCCGGCTACACCTTC.

The chain is built from TRBV19 and TRBJ1-2, with D possibly matching TRBD1 (5 bases). Germline V gene data show CDR1 as LNHDA and CDR2 as SQIVND (reference sequence). This CDR3 is built from 15 residues. V shed 2 bases and J shed 1 base, with 11 bases lying between them. CDR3 residues: CASSIPGPINYGYTF. The CDR3 region has the DNA TGTGCCAGTAGTATACCAGGGCCAATTAACTATGGCTACACCTTC.

The genes are TRBV3-1 (or the pseudogene TRBV3-2) and TRBJ1-2; tentative D call: TRBD1 (5 bases). V was clipped by 1 base and J by 4 bases, with 13 bases between them. Germline V gene data show CDR1 as LGHDT and CDR2 as YNNKEL (reference sequence). The CDR3 runs 15 residues. The CDR3 nucleotides read TGTGCCAGCAGCCAAGTAGGAACAGGAGGCTATGGCTACACCTTC. This translates into CASSQVGTGGYGYTF.

The V call is TRBV6-6, the J call TRBJ2-3, with D hard to call. The CDR3 contains 13 residues. Between the trimmed V and J ends, which lost 10 bases and 3 bases, there was a span of 14 bases. Germline CDR1 MNHNY, CDR2 SVGAGI (reference sequence). CDR3 bases: TGTGCCATCACCATTCGGAGTACAGATACGCAGTATTTT. Amino acid sequence: CAITIRSTDTQYF.

The V and J genes are TRBV5-8 and TRBJ2-1; TRBD2 is a possible D gene (7 bases). This CDR3 is built from 15 residues. V gave up 0 bases and J gave up 3 bases, with 10 bases separating them. CDR1 and CDR2 from the germline V gene are SGHTS and YDEGEE. The CDR3 is CASSLEGGDYNEQFF. For the CDR3, the DNA is TGTGCCAGCAGCTTGGAAGGGGGGGACTACAATGAGCAGTTCTTC.

The CDR3 protein is CAWSRGQGSGGELFF. For the CDR3, the DNA is TGTGCCTGGAGTCGGGGACAGGGGAGTGGCGGGGAGCTGTTTTTT. The chain joins TRBV30 to TRBJ2-2; 10 bases line up with TRBD1. V gave up 2 bases and J gave up 7 bases; unmatched junction bases: 7. The CDR3 has 15 residues. Germline V CDR1 and CDR2: GTSNPN, SVGIG (reference sequence).

The V and J genes are TRBV4-2 and TRBJ2-3; D may correspond to TRBD1 or TRBD2 (6 bases each). Germline V gives CDR1 LGHNA, CDR2 YNFKEQ. CDR3 length: 16 residues. Between the trimmed V and J ends, which lost 1 base and 4 bases, there was a span of 15 bases. CDR3 sequence: CASSQVPRGQADTQYF. CDR3 nucleotides: TGTGCCAGCAGCCAAGTACCCCGGGGGCAGGCAGATACGCAGTATTTT.

The genes are TRBV11-2 and TRBJ2-7, with D unclear. CDR3 length: 12 residues. Deletions cut 5 bases from V and 5 bases from J, with 10 bases between. CDR1 SGHAT and CDR2 FQNNGV come from the germline V gene. The CDR3 region has the DNA TGTGCCAGCAGCCCGGTGGACGACGAGCAGTACTTC. Its protein is CASSPVDDEQYF.

This chain connects TRBV4-2 to TRBJ2-1, with D unclear. This CDR3 spans 16 amino acids. Between the trimmed V and J ends, which lost 0 bases and 10 bases, there was a span of 19 bases. Germline V CDR1 and CDR2: LGHNA, YNFKEQ. The CDR3 region is CASSQDLKGGVPEQFF. Here the CDR3 DNA reads TGTGCCAGCAGCCAAGATCTTAAGGGTGGGGTACCGGAGCAGTTCTTC.

The chain combines TRBV5-4 with TRBJ2-7; no clear D gene. Germline-derived CDR1 and CDR2 are SGHNT and YYREEE (reference sequence). Trimming took off 3 bases at V and 4 bases at J, with 5 bases between the two ends. The CDR3 totals 11 residues. CDR3 nucleotide sequence: TGTGCCAGCAGCTCGGAGTACGAGCAGTACTTC. Residues: CASSSEYEQYF.

The chain has TRBV13 and TRBJ1-2; D perhaps matches TRBD1 (6 bases). The CDR3 runs 15 residues. Germline V gives CDR1 PRHDT, CDR2 FYEKMQ (reference sequence). V was cut by 5 bases and J by 4 bases, with 17 bases left in between. The CDR3 DNA reads TGTGCCAGCAGCCCCAGGGGACCGGGGTCCTATGGCTACACCTTC. Protein product: CASSPRGPGSYGYTF.

This chain uses TRBV6-2 or TRBV6-3 with TRBJ1-4; the D is unclear. Germline lookup yields CDR1 MNHEY and CDR2 SVGEGT. Trimming stripped 6 bases from V and 12 bases from J, with 14 bases between. The CDR3 runs 12 residues. This CDR3 reads CASSPMPYELFF. DNA of the CDR3: TGTGCCAGCAGCCCGATGCCCTATGAACTGTTTTTT.

The chain recombines TRBV25-1 with TRBJ1-1; 8 bases are shared with TRBD1. Germline CDR1 MGHDK, CDR2 SYGVNS. V trimming: 6 bases; J trimming: 3 bases; junction bases outside the gene matches: 3. The CDR3 runs 13 residues. CDR3 coding DNA: TGTGCCAGCAGCACAGGGGGTTACACTGAAGCTTTCTTT. Protein: CASSTGGYTEAFF.